This TCR beta chain was documented in a study of shared clonotypes between healthy human individuals. Study details: The people who gave samples were two women and a few men aged 18 to 49.

Concerning this clone: Its antigen is unknown.

V shed 5 bases and J 0 bases; nucleotides not matched to a gene: 5. The germline V gene has CDR1 SEHNR and CDR2 FQNEAQ (reference sequence). This CDR3 is built from 16 residues. Broader study findings: Naive CD4 clonotypes overlapped across a handful of donors at approximately 5%.

Each sorted subset replicate got 200 ng genomic DNA, 25,000 to 30,000 genomes. The table came from immunoSEQ multiplex PCR; TCRdb's copy has only in-frame clones and leaves some out. The data contain about 1.4 million clones, 95% to 97% of them singletons. The receptor was derived from a man younger than 40 in good health. This chain joins TRBV7-9 and TRBJ1-3; 9 positions agree with TRBD1. The source material was naive CD4+ T cells sorted from blood. Indicated subset: CD45RA+ positively selected. The CDR3 spells CASSAPGQGSGNTIYF. The CDR3 coding sequence is TGTGCCAGCAGCGCCCCGGGACAGGGCTCTGGAAACACCATATATTTT.